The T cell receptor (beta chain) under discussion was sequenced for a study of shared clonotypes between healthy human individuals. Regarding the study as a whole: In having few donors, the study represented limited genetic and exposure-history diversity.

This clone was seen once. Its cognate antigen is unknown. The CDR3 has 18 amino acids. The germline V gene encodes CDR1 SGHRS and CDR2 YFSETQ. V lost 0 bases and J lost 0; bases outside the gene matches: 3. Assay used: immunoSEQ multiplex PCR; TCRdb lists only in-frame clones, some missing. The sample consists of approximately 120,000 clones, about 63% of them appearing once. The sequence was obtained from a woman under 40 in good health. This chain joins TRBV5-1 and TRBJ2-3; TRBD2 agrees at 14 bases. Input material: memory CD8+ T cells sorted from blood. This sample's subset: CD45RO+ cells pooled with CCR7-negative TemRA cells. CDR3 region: CASSLGLAGGSSTDTQYF. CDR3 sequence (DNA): TGCGCCAGCAGCTTGGGACTAGCGGGAGGGTCGAGCACAGATACGCAGTATTTT.